This T cell receptor (beta chain) comes out of a study of T cells in Graves' hyperthyroidism and ophthalmopathy. Study at large: Peripheral blood was acquired at first diagnosis, ahead of any therapy whatsoever.

Per germline, CDR1 SGHAT and CDR2 FQNNGV. The CDR3 spans 15 residues. The V end lost 4 bases, the J end lost 1 base, and 13 bases lay between the germline ends. Among the patients, aged 18 to 65, hyperthyroidism was newly diagnosed and had lasted under 2 months. This clonotype was counted only a few times. As yet, its antigen is unknown. Study outcomes and limitations: Ophthalmopathy could be told apart from stable hyperthyroidism with a 13 V-J model.

TCR beta CDR3 regions were amplified from RNA transcripts. The HTBI primer set drove a first-round RT-PCR of the TCR CDR3. TCRdb passed the multiplex PCR reads through MiXCR, listing each CDR3 protein once. Of 700,000 to 850,000 distinct CDR3 sequences detected, roughly a third appear once; the ten largest clones hold less than 40%. Sequences were obtained from blood. The clonotype comes from a woman in her thirties or forties with Graves' hyperthyroidism. This chain joins TRBV11-2 and TRBJ1-2; D not certain. The CDR3 DNA reads TGTGCCAGCAGCTCCACCATGGGATTTAACTATGGCTACACCTTC. This encodes CASSSTMGFNYGYTF.